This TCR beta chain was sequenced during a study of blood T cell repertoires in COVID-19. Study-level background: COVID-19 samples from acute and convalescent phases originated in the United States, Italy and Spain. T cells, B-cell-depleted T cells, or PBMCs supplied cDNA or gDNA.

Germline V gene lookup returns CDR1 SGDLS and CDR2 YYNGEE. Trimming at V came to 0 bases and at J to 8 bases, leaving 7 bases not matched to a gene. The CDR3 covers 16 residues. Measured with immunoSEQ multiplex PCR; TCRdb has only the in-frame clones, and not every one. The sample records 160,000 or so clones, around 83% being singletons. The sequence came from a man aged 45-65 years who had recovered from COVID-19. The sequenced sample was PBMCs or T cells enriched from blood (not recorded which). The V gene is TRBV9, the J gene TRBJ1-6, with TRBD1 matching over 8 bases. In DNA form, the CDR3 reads TGTGCCAGCAGCGTAGGACAGGGGTCAAACGATTCACCCCTCCACTTT. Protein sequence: CASSVGQGSNDSPLHF.